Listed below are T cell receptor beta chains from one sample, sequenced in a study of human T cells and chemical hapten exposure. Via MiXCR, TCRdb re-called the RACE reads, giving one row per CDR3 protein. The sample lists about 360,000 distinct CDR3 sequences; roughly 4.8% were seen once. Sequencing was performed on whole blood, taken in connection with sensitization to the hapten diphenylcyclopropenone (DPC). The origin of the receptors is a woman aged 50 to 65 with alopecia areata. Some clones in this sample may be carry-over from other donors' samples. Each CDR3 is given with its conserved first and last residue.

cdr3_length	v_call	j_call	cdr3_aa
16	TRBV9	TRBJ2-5	CASSVDLDRAQETQYF
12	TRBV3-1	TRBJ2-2	CASRQDTGELFF
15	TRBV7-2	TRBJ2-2	CASSFRRGGTGELFF
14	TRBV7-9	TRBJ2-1	CASSPAGTGQEQFF
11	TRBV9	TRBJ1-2	CASRAGSGYTF
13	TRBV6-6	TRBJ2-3	CASTEGSTDTQYF
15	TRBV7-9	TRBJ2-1	CASSLGRGAYNEQFF
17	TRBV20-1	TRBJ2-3	CSASPVSEQGGPDTQYF
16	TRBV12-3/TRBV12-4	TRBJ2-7	CASSWTGTSGRGEQYF
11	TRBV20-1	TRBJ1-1	CSVSSPAEAFF
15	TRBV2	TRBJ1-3	CASSEGGFSGNTIYF
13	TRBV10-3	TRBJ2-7	CAISATGLEEQYF
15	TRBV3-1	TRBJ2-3	CASSQEGRHTDTQYF
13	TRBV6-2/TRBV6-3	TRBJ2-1	CATMRGAGNEQFF
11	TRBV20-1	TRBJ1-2	CSAPTPAGYTF
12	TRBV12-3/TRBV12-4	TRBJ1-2	CASSIDTGPYTF
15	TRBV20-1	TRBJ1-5	CSASDSGSGNQPQHF
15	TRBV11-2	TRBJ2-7	CASSFSELRHYEQYF
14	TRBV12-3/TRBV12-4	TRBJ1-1	CASSHGGLNTEAFF
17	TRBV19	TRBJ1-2	CASSPPGQGVSNYGYTF
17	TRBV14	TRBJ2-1	CASSQVKTRDRMNEQFF
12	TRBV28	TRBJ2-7	CASRQGGYEQYF
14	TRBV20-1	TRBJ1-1	CSAIPGARNTEAFF
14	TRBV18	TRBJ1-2	CASSPGGLNYGYTF
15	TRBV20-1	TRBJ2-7	CSASQIAGDRYEQYF
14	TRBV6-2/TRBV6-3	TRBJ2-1	CASSLEDGGDEQFF
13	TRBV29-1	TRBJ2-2	CSVDSSNTGELFF
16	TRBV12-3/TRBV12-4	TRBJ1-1	CASSSRIKRRNTEAFF